The 27 T cell receptor beta chains below come from one sample, sequenced in a study of siplizumab effects on memory and regulatory T cells. Repertoires were generated with immunoSEQ multiplex PCR, while TCRdb's copy carries only in-frame clones and drops some. The repertoire holds around 95,000 clones, more than 90% seen once, with under 0.15% in the top ten. Material: CD4+ T cells sorted from blood. Source of these receptors: a human donor in good health.

The chain has TRBV28 and TRBJ2-5; a possible D gene is TRBD1 (6 bases). Trimming took 3 bases from V and 1 from J, leaving 12 bases between them. Germline CDR1 is MDHEN and CDR2 is SYDVKM. The length of the CDR3 is 15 residues. CDR3 loop: CASSFLWDTQETQYF. The CDR3 coding sequence is TGTGCCAGCAGTTTTTTATGGGACACCCAAGAGACCCAGTACTTC.

This chain links TRBV7-3 with TRBJ2-5; the D is unclear. From germline, CDR1 is SGHTA and CDR2 FQGTGA. V was clipped by 5 bases and J by 2 bases, with 9 bases between them. The CDR3 runs to 13 residues. The CDR3 nucleotides are TGTGCCAGCAGCAGGAGTGGGCAAGAGACCCAGTACTTC. Translated: CASSRSGQETQYF.

This clone is a singleton in its sample. V is TRBV10-3 and J is TRBJ1-4, with TRBD1 matching 7 bases. J gave up 6 bases and V 8 bases, and 6 bases lay outside the gene matches. CDR3 length equals 13 residues. Germline assignment: CDR1 ENHRY and CDR2 SYGVKD. The CDR3 sequence is CAISGGGDEKLFF. CDR3 DNA: TGTGCCATCTCAGGGGGGGGTGATGAAAAACTGTTTTTT.

V usage is TRBV27 and J usage is TRBJ1-1; D unresolved. Germline-derived CDR1 and CDR2 are MNHEY and SMNVEV (reference sequence). The CDR3 totals 16 residues. Trimming removed 7 bases from V and 2 bases from J, with 20 bases in between. The chain's CDR3 is CASTTTALRRNTEAFF. The CDR3 DNA sequence: TGTGCCAGCACAACCACGGCCCTGAGGCGTAACACTGAAGCTTTCTTT.

J is TRBJ2-7 and V is TRBV19, with D hard to call. V was pared by 5 bases and J by 1 base, with 15 bases between. Germline V CDR1 and CDR2: LNHDA, SQIVND (reference sequence). The CDR3 totals 15 residues. The CDR3 sequence: CASSGGRFNSYEQYF. CDR3 nucleotide sequence: TGTGCCAGTAGTGGTGGACGGTTTAATTCCTACGAGCAGTACTTC.

This clone appeared once. The chain is built from TRBV15 and TRBJ1-4, with D unresolved. V lost 5 bases and J 10 bases, leaving 14 bases between the germline ends. Germline lookup yields CDR1 LNHNV and CDR2 YYDKDF (reference sequence). The CDR3 loop spans 13 amino acids. Written as DNA, the CDR3 is TGTGCCACCAGCCATCCTGACAACGGAAAACTGTTTTTT. This translates into CATSHPDNGKLFF.

V usage is TRBV7-2 and J usage is TRBJ1-5; the D is unclear. The CDR3 has 18 amino acids. The germline V gene has CDR1 SGHTA and CDR2 FQGNSA. V lost 5 bases to trimming and J lost 2 bases, with 22 bases between them. The CDR3 is CASSPGYLGGGGNQPQHF. For the CDR3, the DNA is TGTGCCAGCAGCCCTGGGTACTTAGGAGGTGGGGGCAATCAGCCCCAGCATTTT.

The chain combines TRBV6-6 with TRBJ2-5, with 8 bases aligning to TRBD2. With V trimmed by 6 bases and J by 3 bases, 12 bases remained unmatched. Germline assignment: CDR1 MNHNY and CDR2 SVGAGI (reference sequence). CDR3 length: 16 residues. CDR3 coding DNA: TGTGCCAGCAGCCCCAGCCGAGATAGCGGGGAAGAGACCCAGTACTTC. Its protein is CASSPSRDSGEETQYF.

This rearrangement joins TRBV7-8 to TRBJ1-2; D possibly corresponds to TRBD1 (5 bases). The CDR3 loop spans 15 amino acids. The V end was cut by 2 bases, the J end by 4 bases, with 14 bases between. Germline CDR1 is SGHVS and CDR2 is FQNEAQ. The CDR3 region is CASSLMRQGSYGYTF. CDR3 nucleotides: TGTGCCAGCAGCTTAATGAGGCAGGGTTCCTATGGCTACACCTTC. The full variable domain, rest sourced from reference TRBV7-8 and TRBJ1-2, is GAGVSQSPRYKVAKRGQDVALRCDPISGHVSLFWYQQALGQGPEFLTYFQNEAQLDKSGLPSDRFFAERPEGSVSTLKIQRTQQEDSAVYLCASSLMRQGSYGYTFGSGTRLTVV.

The J gene is TRBJ1-2, the V gene TRBV6-1; 9 positions agree with TRBD1. This CDR3 is 15 amino acids long. Germline assignment: CDR1 MNHNS and CDR2 SASEGT. V gave up 9 bases and J gave up 4 bases; unmatched junction bases: 12. The CDR3 DNA follows: TGTGCCAGTGAAATAACAGGGGGCGCGGTCTATGGCTACACCTTC. Protein sequence: CASEITGGAVYGYTF.

The gene calls are TRBV6-1 and TRBJ1-6; TRBD1 matches at 9 bases. The germline V gene encodes CDR1 MNHNS and CDR2 SASEGT. The ends lost 3 bases at V and 10 bases at J; junction bases unmatched: 7. This CDR3 is 15 amino acids long. CDR3 protein: CASSDPGQGLSPLHF. CDR3 sequence (DNA): TGTGCCAGCAGTGATCCGGGACAGGGTCTATCACCCCTCCACTTT.

The CDR3 is CATTYRDRGTNTDTQYF. The CDR3 DNA is TGTGCCACTACCTACCGGGACAGGGGAACAAACACAGATACGCAGTATTTT. V is TRBV28 and J is TRBJ2-3; 10 bases line up with TRBD1. Germline-derived CDR1 and CDR2 are MDHEN and SYDVKM. CDR3 length: 17 amino acids. The trim removed 10 bases at V and 2 bases at J, leaving 15 bases unmatched.

The chain is built from TRBV7-2 and TRBJ2-3; no clear D gene. The germline gives CDR1 SGHTA, CDR2 FQGNSA. The ends were cut back, 2 bases at V and 0 bases at J, with 6 bases in the middle. The CDR3 spans 14 residues. The CDR3 DNA reads TGTGCCAGCAGCTTACTTCACAGCACAGATACGCAGTATTTT. It yields the protein CASSLLHSTDTQYF.

The chain couples TRBV7-2 to TRBJ1-1, with D uncertain. V gave up 0 bases and J gave up 5 bases, with 13 bases separating them. The CDR3 extends over 15 amino acids. Per germline, CDR1 SGHTA and CDR2 FQGNSA. The CDR3, as DNA: TGTGCCAGCAGCTTAGCCGGCCCTTACGGGACTGAAGCTTTCTTT. Translated: CASSLAGPYGTEAFF.

The rearrangement joins TRBV19 to TRBJ1-6; 7 nucleotides align to TRBD1. This CDR3 is 15 amino acids long. CDR1 and CDR2 (germline): LNHDA, SQIVND (reference sequence). With 1 base clipped from V and 7 bases from J, the junction kept 4 bases outside the gene matches. The CDR3 reads CASSIVPRGNSPLHF. CDR3 DNA sequence: TGTGCCAGTAGTATAGTACCCAGGGGGAATTCACCCCTCCACTTT. The full variable domain, with the rest looked up from reference TRBV19 and TRBJ1-6, is DGGITQSPKYLFRKEGQNVTLSCEQNLNHDAMYWYRQDPGQGLRLIYYSQIVNDFQKGDIAEGYSVSREKKESFPLTVTSAQKNPTAFYLCASSIVPRGNSPLHFGNGTRLTVT.

The genes are TRBV28 and TRBJ1-1; D uncertain. There are 13 residues in the CDR3. Germline CDR1 is MDHEN and CDR2 is SYDVKM. V was clipped by 6 bases and J by 0 bases, with 8 bases between them. The CDR3 region has the DNA TGTGCCAGCAGCGAAGGGATGAACACTGAAGCTTTCTTT. Translation gives CASSEGMNTEAFF.

V is TRBV18 and J is TRBJ2-1; TRBD1 agrees at 10 bases. The ends lost 4 bases at V and 5 bases at J; junction bases unmatched: 11. There are 17 residues in the CDR3. The V gene's germline CDR1 is KGHSH and CDR2 LQKENI. Written as DNA, the CDR3 is TGTGCCAGCTCACGAGGTTCCGGGACAGGGGTAAACAATGAGCAGTTCTTC. It encodes CASSRGSGTGVNNEQFF.

The J gene is TRBJ2-2, the V gene TRBV21-1; TRBD1 is taken as the D call from the table, unchecked against the DNA. TRBV21-1 is assigned pseudogene status. This CDR3 is built from 18 residues. CDR3 sequence: CASSKGNGDRGNTGELFF. The CDR3, as DNA: TGTGCCAGCAGCAAAGGGAACGGCGACAGGGGAAACACCGGGGAGCTGTTTTTT.

V is TRBV2 and J is TRBJ1-1; 8 bases are shared with TRBD1. Germline CDR1 and CDR2: SNHLY and FYNNEI. Unmatched junction bases numbered 12, after V lost 6 bases and J lost 6 bases. The CDR3 is made up of 15 amino acids. For the CDR3, the DNA is TGTGCCAGCAGAAGGACGGACAGGGACAACGCTGAAGCTTTCTTT. Its translation: CASRRTDRDNAEAFF.

The chain links TRBV5-1 to TRBJ2-2; D ambiguous. Germline V gene sequence: CDR1 SGHRS, CDR2 YFSETQ. The V gene lost 4 bases and the J gene lost 5 bases, with 18 bases spanning the gap. The CDR3 has 16 residues. The CDR3 here is CASSSRPNTATGELFF. CDR3 nucleotides: TGCGCCAGCAGCAGCAGGCCGAATACGGCGACCGGGGAGCTGTTTTTT.

This chain connects TRBV6-6 to TRBJ2-1; maybe TRBD1 (6 bases). The V end lost 6 bases, the J end lost 6 bases, and 12 bases lay between the germline ends. The CDR3 extends over 13 amino acids. The germline gives CDR1 MNHNY, CDR2 SVGAGI (reference sequence). The CDR3 DNA is TGTGCCAGCAGCAACAGGGTCACCAATGAGCAGTTCTTC. It codes for CASSNRVTNEQFF.

The J gene is TRBJ2-3, the V gene TRBV18; 9 bases agree with TRBD2. Germline lookup yields CDR1 KGHSH and CDR2 LQKENI. The CDR3 contains 14 residues. With V trimmed by 6 bases and J by 5 bases, 6 bases remained unmatched. The CDR3 spells CASSTGLAGDTQYF. DNA for the CDR3: TGTGCCAGCTCGACGGGACTAGCTGGAGATACGCAGTATTTT. Full variable domain (outside the CDR3, taken from reference TRBV18 and TRBJ2-3): NAGVMQNPRHLVRRRGQEARLRCSPMKGHSHVYWYRQLPEEGLKFMVYLQKENIIDESGMPKERFSAEFPKEGPSILRIQQVVRGDSAAYFCASSTGLAGDTQYFGPGTRLTVL.

The chain recombines TRBV28 with TRBJ2-1, with no clear D. Germline CDR1 reads MDHEN; CDR2 reads SYDVKM. The V and J ends lost 3 bases and 0 bases respectively, with 18 bases between them. The CDR3 consists of 18 residues. CDR3 DNA: TGTGCCAGCAGTTTTCCCGCCGCGGCGGCCAGCTCCTACAATGAGCAGTTCTTC. As protein: CASSFPAAAASSYNEQFF. Full variable domain (missing parts from reference TRBV28 and TRBJ2-1): DVKVTQSSRYLVKRTGEKVFLECVQDMDHENMFWYRQDPGLGLRLIYFSYDVKMKEKGDIPEGYSVSREKKERFSLILESASTNQTSMYLCASSFPAAAASSYNEQFFGPGTRLTVL.

The chain carries TRBV28 and TRBJ2-3, with 7 bases identical to TRBD1. CDR1 and CDR2 from the germline V gene are MDHEN and SYDVKM. The CDR3 has 14 amino acids. Unmatched junction bases numbered 3, after V lost 6 bases and J lost 0 bases. CDR3 sequence: CASRAQGSTDTQYF. The CDR3, as DNA: TGTGCCAGCAGAGCACAGGGGAGCACAGATACGCAGTATTTT. Drawing the rest from reference TRBV28 and TRBJ2-3, the complete variable domain is DVKVTQSSRYLVKRTGEKVFLECVQDMDHENMFWYRQDPGLGLRLIYFSYDVKMKEKGDIPEGYSVSREKKERFSLILESASTNQTSMYLCASRAQGSTDTQYFGPGTRLTVL.

The CDR3 nucleotides read TGTGCCAGCAGCAAGGGACAGGGAAACTATGGCTACACCTTC. Amino acid sequence: CASSKGQGNYGYTF. This chain connects TRBV9 to TRBJ1-2, with 9 bases lining up with TRBD1. V trimming: 4 bases; J trimming: 2 bases; junction bases outside the gene matches: 3. The CDR3 runs to 14 residues. The germline gives CDR1 SGDLS, CDR2 YYNGEE.

To note about this clone: Additional DNA sequences in this sample encode the identical CDR3. V is TRBV18 and J is TRBJ2-2; possibly TRBD2 for D (5 bases). V was cut by 2 bases and J by 0 bases, with 10 bases left in between. This CDR3 comprises 16 residues. Germline CDR1 and CDR2: KGHSH and LQKENI. The CDR3 bases are TGTGCCAGCTCACCAGTCCGACTATCGAACACCGGGGAGCTGTTTTTT. Translating it yields CASSPVRLSNTGELFF. The entire variable domain, with the rest obtained from reference TRBV18 and TRBJ2-2, is as follows: NAGVMQNPRHLVRRRGQEARLRCSPMKGHSHVYWYRQLPEEGLKFMVYLQKENIIDESGMPKERFSAEFPKEGPSILRIQQVVRGDSAAYFCASSPVRLSNTGELFFGEGSRLTVL.

This clone appeared a single time. The genes are TRBV9 and TRBJ2-1; D not certain. This CDR3 region has 12 residues. Germline CDR1 and CDR2: SGDLS and YYNGEE. V was clipped by 1 base and J by 5 bases, with 4 bases between them. DNA for the CDR3: TGTGCCAGCAGCGTAACAGACAATGAGCAGTTCTTC. Amino acids: CASSVTDNEQFF.